This TCR beta chain was identified in a study of T cells after yellow fever vaccination. Points from the study as a whole: Though weaker, the secondary response peaked faster, on day 5 versus 15.

This clonotype was detected many times. Its antigen is unidentified. The V gene's germline CDR1 is DFQATT and CDR2 SNEGSKA (reference sequence). The CDR3 has 16 residues. Trimming took 0 bases from V and 4 from J, leaving 15 bases between them. TCRdb fed the 5' RACE reads into MiXCR, producing one record per CDR3 protein. The sample has over 150,000 distinct CDR3 sequences, roughly 6.4% seen once. The origin of this receptor is a man between 18 and 35 years old who received the YFV17D yellow fever vaccine. The V and J genes are TRBV20-1 and TRBJ2-2; D possibly corresponds to TRBD1 (5 bases). The sequencing here drew on CD4+ T cells sorted from PBMCs, taken on the day of the first yellow fever vaccination. The CDR3 sequence is CSAREVAGSVTGELFF. For the CDR3, the DNA is TGCAGTGCTAGAGAGGTGGCAGGGTCGGTCACCGGGGAGCTGTTTTTT.